This TCR beta chain was identified during a study of radiotherapy plus CTLA-4 blockade in lung cancer. On the study more broadly: Disease control reached roughly 33%, with objective responses in about 19%.

Clones were sequenced by immunoSEQ multiplex PCR, and TCRdb holds only the in-frame ones, with some missing. The table has fewer than 95,000 clones, 83% seen once. This clone was found a few times. Antigen specificity is unknown. Notes on the study in general: Dynamics of early blood T cell clones, together with interferon-beta, were reportedly the best predictors of response. Researchers report tumor-derived TCR clones expanding in blood after radiotherapy plus ipilimumab.

The study treated chemo-refractory metastatic non-small-cell lung cancer patients with focal radiation plus ipilimumab CTLA-4 blockade. CDR1 is KGHSH, CDR2 LQKENI, per germline. The length of the CDR3 is 14 residues. The V and J ends lost 2 bases and 6 bases respectively, with 13 bases between them. The sequence was collected from a human donor with non-small cell lung cancer who had stable disease on radiotherapy plus ipilimumab. This specimen consisted of peripheral blood, obtained from a patient treated with radiotherapy plus ipilimumab. This chain joins TRBV18 and TRBJ1-2, with D possibly being TRBD1 (6 bases). The chain's CDR3 is CASSPEQGSHGYTF. In DNA, the CDR3 is TGTGCCAGCTCACCAGAACAGGGTAGCCATGGCTACACCTTC.